The source of this TCR beta chain is a study of tumor and adjacent non-tumor tissue in lung cancer. Study information: Some 4.2 million productive TCRbeta reads were obtained per sample on average.

CDR3 length: 16 amino acids. V shed 5 bases, J shed 1 base, and the junction held 6 bases outside the gene matches. Germline V gene sequence: CDR1 SGHKS, CDR2 YYEKEE (reference sequence). This clonotype was counted at least ten times. This sample's RNA came from whole unsorted tissue. This non-tumor lung sample came from over 3 cm beyond the tumor edge. Three rounds of nested PCR, following a modified ARM-PCR protocol, produced the TCRbeta library. TCRdb reprocessed the multiplex PCR reads with MiXCR, giving one entry per CDR3 protein. The sample has some 51,000 distinct CDR3 sequences, under 75% seen once.

The V gene is TRBV5-5, the J gene TRBJ2-1, with TRBD2 identical over 10 bases. The sequence was collected from a woman between 70 and 85 years old with non-small cell lung cancer. The sequenced sample consisted of distant non-tumor lung tissue. CDR3 amino acids: CASRVGLAASYNEQFF. CDR3 coding DNA: TGTGCCAGCAGAGTAGGACTAGCGGCTTCCTACAATGAGCAGTTCTTC.